The 28 T cell receptor beta chains below all came from one sample that was sequenced in a study of T cell repertoires in cytomegalovirus infection (dated by TCRdb to about 2019). This sample was sequenced with an Illumina HiSeq 1500. Starting from the raw public reads, TCRdb applied fastp trimming at Q25, assembled clones with MiXCR and retained in-frame beta chains. Entries that share a CDR3 protein sequence are merged under the most common genes and DNA. Present in this sample are more than 140,000 distinct CDR3 sequences, under 8% of which were seen just once. The top ten hold around 17% of the sample. Material for sequencing was PBMCs. The receptors come from a human donor in good health (CMV status not recorded). Some clones in this sample may be carry-over from other donors' samples.

The chain has TRBV20-1 and TRBJ2-1; TRBD2 matches at 10 bases. V dropped 5 bases and J dropped 1; count of bases not matched to a gene: 14. The V gene's germline CDR1 is DFQATT and CDR2 SNEGSKA (reference sequence). The length of the CDR3 is 18 residues. In DNA, the CDR3 is TGCAGTGCTCCAGGTGTAGCGGGGGGTTACGTTTCCTACAATGAGCAGTTCTTC. Translation: CSAPGVAGGYVSYNEQFF.

This clonotype was seen at least ten times. The chain uses TRBV29-1 and TRBJ1-1; 7 bases align to TRBD1. This CDR3 has 12 residues. The germline gives CDR1 SQVTM, CDR2 ANQGSEA. After removal of 5 bases from V and 7 bases from J, the junction contained 7 bases not matched to a gene. The CDR3 loop reads CSVIGGEGEAFF. The CDR3 coding sequence is TGCAGCGTTATAGGGGGCGAGGGTGAAGCTTTCTTT.

Many counts were recorded for this clonotype. V is TRBV7-2 and J is TRBJ2-5; D is uncertain. Per the germline V gene, CDR1 is SGHTA and CDR2 is FQGNSA. The ends were cut back, 1 base at V and 4 bases at J, with 7 bases in the middle. CDR3 size: 13 residues. The CDR3 DNA reads TGTGCCAGCAGCTTAGGTCATATAGAGACCCAGTACTTC. Protein sequence: CASSLGHIETQYF.

This clonotype was seen at least ten times. V usage is TRBV12-3 or TRBV12-4 and J usage is TRBJ2-4; D is undetermined. Trimming stripped 6 bases from V and 1 base from J, with 10 bases between. This CDR3 comprises 14 residues. DNA for the CDR3: TGTGCCAGCAGCCCCGTGGACGCCAAAAACATTCAGTACTTC. Encoded protein: CASSPVDAKNIQYF.

This clonotype has a count of ten or more. The chain uses TRBV7-2 and TRBJ2-3, with D perhaps being TRBD1 or TRBD2 (5 bases each). The V gene lost 1 base and the J gene lost 1 base, with 6 bases spanning the gap. In germline, CDR1 is SGHTA, CDR2 FQGNSA. This CDR3 region has 14 residues. The DNA of the CDR3 is TGTGCCAGCAGCTTAGTGGGACGCACAGATACGCAGTATTTT. It translates to CASSLVGRTDTQYF.

The chain combines TRBV20-1 with TRBJ2-1; D ambiguous. Trimming removed 1 base from V and 4 bases from J, with 8 bases in between. The CDR3 spans 13 residues. Germline V gives CDR1 DFQATT, CDR2 SNEGSKA (reference sequence). CDR3 protein: CSARVLAYNEQFF. The CDR3 nucleotides are TGCAGTGCTAGAGTGCTTGCTTACAATGAGCAGTTCTTC.

There are many counts of this clonotype. The J gene is TRBJ1-3, the V gene TRBV7-2; D uncertain. The CDR3 runs 15 residues. Germline assignment: CDR1 SGHTA and CDR2 FQGNSA. V lost 5 bases and J lost 1, with 12 bases in between. The CDR3 here is CASSPERFSGNTIYF. In nucleotides, the CDR3 is TGTGCCAGCAGCCCGGAGCGGTTTTCTGGAAACACCATATATTTT. The full variable domain, with the rest looked up from reference TRBV7-2 and TRBJ1-3, is GAGVSQSPSNKVTEKGKDVELRCDPISGHTALYWYRQSLGQGLEFLIYFQGNSAPDKSGLPSDRFSAERTGGSVSTLTIQRTQQEDSAVYLCASSPERFSGNTIYFGEGSWLTVV.

This clonotype was seen ten or more times. Here the CDR3 reads CASSLERGTEQYF. The CDR3 DNA follows: TGTGCCAGCAGCTTAGAGAGGGGGACCGAGCAGTACTTC. This chain links TRBV11-3 with TRBJ2-7, with D tentatively TRBD1 (6 bases). Germline V gene data show CDR1 as SGHNT and CDR2 as YENEEA. Trimming took off 0 bases at V and 6 bases at J, with 9 bases between the two ends. The CDR3 consists of 13 residues.

This clonotype was seen at least ten times. The chain couples TRBV7-2 to TRBJ2-7; D call uncertain. CDR3 length: 15 residues. Germline CDR1 reads SGHTA; CDR2 reads FQGNSA. V was shortened by 5 bases and J by 0 bases, with 14 bases between the two germline ends. CDR3 coding DNA: TGTGCCAGCAGCGAATCCGCGGTCCCCTCCTACGAGCAGTACTTC. Residues: CASSESAVPSYEQYF.

Concerning this clonotype: Because the CDR3's place on the DNA is in doubt, the DNA is left out and the CDR3 is given as listed by TCRdb. The rearrangement joins TRBV19 to TRBJ1-2; the table's D call of TRBD1 was not tested on the DNA. With termini counted, the CDR3 has 13 amino acids. CDR1 LNHDA and CDR2 SQIVND come from the germline V gene (reference sequence). The CDR3 loop is CAAGFGPGGGYTF.

This clonotype was found a few times. The chain joins TRBV7-4 to TRBJ2-3, with D unresolved. This CDR3 is built from 16 residues. Trimming cost V 3 bases and J 2 bases, with 15 bases left between them. The germline CDR1 and CDR2 sequences are SGHVT and SQSDAQ. The CDR3 sequence is CASSLSSPVSTDTQYF. CDR3 DNA: TGTGCCAGCAGCTTGTCCTCCCCTGTCTCCACAGATACGCAGTATTTT.

The table lists this clonotype with many counts. Sequence at one end of the junction differs from germline and may be a read error. This chain uses TRBV7-8 with TRBJ2-1; D is ambiguous. This CDR3 has 13 amino acids. The V gene's germline CDR1 is SGHVS and CDR2 FQNEAQ. The CDR3 nucleotides are TGTGCCAGCAGCTTAGCGGCTAGTAATGGGCAGTTCTTC. Translated, it gives CASSLAASNGQFF.

This clonotype occurred many times. V is TRBV20-1 and J is TRBJ1-1; D is uncertain. The ends were cut back, 0 bases at V and 0 bases at J, with 14 bases in the middle. The germline V gene has CDR1 DFQATT and CDR2 SNEGSKA (reference sequence). This CDR3 contains 16 residues. The CDR3 sequence is CSARDPRAVMNTEAFF. The CDR3 DNA is TGCAGTGCTAGAGATCCTCGGGCGGTCATGAACACTGAAGCTTTCTTT.

This clonotype occurred a few times. This chain links TRBV18 with TRBJ2-3; no firm D call. V lost 4 bases, J lost 2 bases, and 7 bases lay in between. Germline V CDR1 and CDR2: KGHSH, LQKENI. This CDR3 has 13 amino acids. The DNA for the CDR3 is TGTGCCAGCTCACACCCCAACACAGATACGCAGTATTTT. It specifies CASSHPNTDTQYF.

This clonotype was detected ten times or more. This rearrangement joins TRBV7-8 to TRBJ2-1; unclear D gene. The germline V and J ends were trimmed by 1 base and 5 bases, with 15 bases remaining between them. The germline V gene encodes CDR1 SGHVS and CDR2 FQNEAQ. This CDR3 comprises 16 residues. In DNA, the CDR3 is TGTGCCAGCAGCTTAGTGCCAAATCCAAAAAACAATGAGCAGTTCTTC. Protein: CASSLVPNPKNNEQFF.

In this sample, this clonotype turned up once. It may be a read error: a sequence one base away is much more abundant. The V gene is TRBV5-5, the J gene TRBJ2-1; unclear D gene. CDR3 size: 15 residues. Germline values: CDR1 SGHKS, CDR2 YYEKEE (reference sequence). Trimming removed 0 bases at V and 5 bases at J, with 12 bases between. The CDR3 DNA reads TGTGCCAGCAGCTTGGTTACAAGCGCCCACAATGAGCAGTTCTTC. This translates into CASSLVTSAHNEQFF.

In its sample, this clonotype was seen many times. This chain uses TRBV11-3 with TRBJ2-1; perhaps TRBD1 as D (6 bases). The ends were cut back, 3 bases at V and 4 bases at J, with 10 bases in the middle. The CDR3 spans 14 residues. Per the germline V gene, CDR1 is SGHNT and CDR2 is YENEEA. Here the CDR3 reads CASSFRQGYNEQFF. CDR3 DNA sequence: TGTGCCAGCAGCTTTAGGCAGGGGTACAATGAGCAGTTCTTC.

This clonotype was seen at least ten times. The genes are TRBV2 and TRBJ1-5; D call uncertain. V was cut by 4 bases and J by 3 bases, with 16 bases left in between. The V gene's germline CDR1 is SNHLY and CDR2 FYNNEI. This CDR3 spans 16 amino acids. In DNA form, the CDR3 reads TGTGCCAGCAGTGCATCATCCGGGAGGAACAATCAGCCCCAGCATTTT. Translating it yields CASSASSGRNNQPQHF.

This clonotype was observed at least ten times. This chain links TRBV7-3 with TRBJ2-6; possible D gene TRBD1, 6 bases. Deletions cut 4 bases from V and 3 bases from J, with 10 bases between. The CDR3 runs to 15 residues. The germline V gene has CDR1 SGHTA and CDR2 FQGTGA. CDR3 in DNA: TGTGCCAGCAGCTCCCCAGGGGTTGGGGCCAACGTCCTGACTTTC. Residues: CASSSPGVGANVLTF.

The chain employs TRBV20-1 and TRBJ2-2; 7 bases agree with TRBD2. The germline gives CDR1 DFQATT, CDR2 SNEGSKA (reference sequence). The V and J ends lost 7 bases and 1 base, in that order; junction bases with no gene match: 3. The CDR3 is 13 amino acids. CDR3 loop: CSGLAENTGELFF. CDR3 bases: TGCAGTGGGCTAGCGGAGAACACCGGGGAGCTGTTTTTT.

This clonotype was seen a handful of times. This chain connects TRBV19 to TRBJ2-1; the match to TRBD2 covers 8 bases. There are 16 residues in the CDR3. Trimming at V came to 5 bases and at J to 2 bases, leaving 8 bases not matched to a gene. CDR1 and CDR2 from the germline V gene are LNHDA and SQIVND (reference sequence). Here the CDR3 DNA reads TGTGCCAGTAGTGTCCGAGCGGGGGTTACCTACAATGAGCAGTTCTTC. It codes for CASSVRAGVTYNEQFF.

The gene calls are TRBV12-3 or TRBV12-4 and TRBJ1-1; D unclear. The CDR3 is 15 amino acids. Trimming took 6 bases from V and 1 from J, leaving 15 bases between them. DNA for the CDR3: TGTGCCAGCAGCCCCGACACGGGGAGGAACACTGAAGCTTTCTTT. The encoded protein is CASSPDTGRNTEAFF.

This clonotype turned up a few times. The CDR3 protein is CSVGLVTEAFF. CDR3 bases: TGCAGCGTTGGATTAGTAACTGAAGCTTTCTTT. The J gene is TRBJ1-1, the V gene TRBV29-1; D remains ambiguous. There are 11 residues in the CDR3. Germline V gives CDR1 SQVTM, CDR2 ANQGSEA. With 4 bases removed from V and 5 bases from J, the gap between germline ends came to 8 bases.

The V gene is TRBV5-6, the J gene TRBJ2-1, with D perhaps assigned TRBD1 or TRBD2 (6 bases each). Trimming cost V 8 bases and J 10 bases, with 22 bases left between them. This CDR3 spans 14 amino acids. Per the germline V gene, CDR1 is SGHDT and CDR2 is YYEEEE. CDR3 sequence: CASRAGNRVQEQFF. DNA of the CDR3: TGTGCCAGTCGGGCGGGGAACAGGGTCCAAGAGCAGTTCTTC. Filled out from reference TRBV5-6 and TRBJ2-1, the complete variable domain reads DAGVTQSPTHLIKTRGQQVTLRCSPKSGHDTVSWYQQALGQGPQFIFQYYEEEERQRGNFPDRFSGHQFPNYSSELNVNALLLGDSALYLCASRAGNRVQEQFFGPGTRLTVL.

This clonotype occurred many times. This chain uses TRBV7-9 with TRBJ2-6; 7 nucleotides match TRBD1. With V trimmed by 5 bases and J by 0 bases, 7 bases remained unmatched. Germline lookup yields CDR1 SEHNR and CDR2 FQNEAQ (reference sequence). The CDR3 extends over 17 amino acids. The CDR3 loop is CASSLGTANSGANVLTF. CDR3 in DNA: TGTGCCAGCAGCCTTGGGACAGCCAACTCTGGGGCCAACGTCCTGACTTTC. Complete variable domain (other parts from reference TRBV7-9 and TRBJ2-6): DTGVSQNPRHKITKRGQNVTFRCDPISEHNRLYWYRQTLGQGPEFLTYFQNEAQLEKSRLLSDRFSAERPKGSFSTLEIQRTEQGDSAMYLCASSLGTANSGANVLTFGAGSRLTVL.

This chain connects TRBV7-9 to TRBJ1-2; TRBD1 might be the D (6 bases). Trimming pared 1 base from V and 3 bases from J, leaving 12 bases between. CDR3 length: 15 amino acids. Germline V CDR1 and CDR2: SEHNR, FQNEAQ (reference sequence). Here the CDR3 reads CASSLESGGDYGYTF. CDR3 bases: TGTGCCAGCAGCTTAGAATCCGGGGGCGACTATGGCTACACCTTC.

The table lists this clonotype with many counts. The gene calls are TRBV7-2 and TRBJ1-3; the D is unclear. The V gene's germline CDR1 is SGHTA and CDR2 FQGNSA. V was cut by 4 bases and J by 0 bases, with 7 bases left in between. CDR3 length: 14 residues. CDR3 sequence (DNA): TGTGCCAGCAGCTCATACTCCTCTGGAAACACCATATATTTT. It translates to CASSSYSSGNTIYF.

This clonotype was observed a few times. The rearrangement links TRBV28 to TRBJ1-3; possibly TRBD1 for D (5 bases). V lost 5 bases, J lost 6 bases, and 14 bases lay in between. Per germline, CDR1 MDHEN and CDR2 SYDVKM. This CDR3 is 14 amino acids long. The CDR3 coding sequence is TGTGCCAGCAGTCCCCGGGGGAGGGAAAACACCATATATTTT. As protein: CASSPRGRENTIYF.